This TCR beta chain was profiled in a study of early T cells in non-severe SARS-CoV-2 infection. Across the whole study: Chains were unpaired, as sequencing was done on bulk RNA from unsorted whole blood.

Findings and caveats of the study: The matching step, a VDJdb search, favored anti-spike CD8 responses and missed private and CD4 specificities.

Unique molecular identifier tags were affixed to discrete cDNA molecules. TCRdb reprocessed the 5' RACE reads with MiXCR, giving one entry per CDR3 protein. This table has some 49,000 distinct CDR3 sequences, around 8% appearing once. CDR1 and CDR2 (germline): SGHVS, FQNEAQ. Trimming removed 5 bases from V and 3 bases from J; junction bases left unmatched: 5. The CDR3 covers 14 residues. This clonotype was detected a few times. Its specificity is unknown. The TCR sequence derives from an adult who was a healthcare worker with PCR-confirmed SARS-CoV-2 infection or an uninfected control (not recorded which). Sequencing used whole blood. V and J are TRBV7-8 and TRBJ2-7; 9 bases align to TRBD2. The CDR3 DNA is TGTGCCAGCAGCCCCCGACTAGCGGACTACGAGCAGTACTTC. The encoded protein is CASSPRLADYEQYF.